The rows below give T cell receptor beta chains drawn from one sample of a study of shared clonotypes between healthy human individuals. Here immunoSEQ multiplex PCR was the method, and the copy in TCRdb shows in-frame clones only, minus some. The sample lists 1.5 million to 2.5 million clones, about 95% occurring once. What was sequenced was naive CD8+ T cells sorted from blood. The receptors originated from a young man in good health. The CDR3 runs from the conserved cysteine through the conserved F or W. D genes are given only for firm matches. Expanded clones get a size class; other rows say once, few or many, or leave the size out.

D: -; V: TRBV5-4; length: 15; size: -; J: TRBJ2-7; CDR3: CASSLDGEGPYEQYF; DNA: TGTGCCAGCAGCTTGGACGGGGAAGGACCTTACGAGCAGTACTTC
D: -; V: TRBV5-6; length: 15; size: -; J: TRBJ1-3; CDR3: CASSLGAGAGNTIYF; DNA: TGTGCCAGCAGCTTGGGCGCGGGAGCGGGAAACACCATATATTTT
D: -; V: TRBV6-6; length: 13; size: -; J: TRBJ1-1; CDR3: CASTLDKYTEAFF; DNA: TGTGCCAGCACCTTGGACAAGTACACTGAAGCTTTCTTT
D: TRBD1; V: TRBV5-1; length: 14; size: -; J: TRBJ2-7; CDR3: CASSFGQGSYEQYF; DNA: TGCGCCAGCAGCTTTGGACAGGGGAGTTACGAGCAGTACTTC
D: -; V: TRBV7-9; length: 15; size: -; J: TRBJ2-2; CDR3: CASWGTGGGTGELFF; DNA: TGTGCCAGCTGGGGTACAGGTGGAGGAACCGGGGAGCTGTTTTTT
D: -; V: TRBV11-2; length: 13; size: -; J: TRBJ2-7; CDR3: CASSPVESYEQYF; DNA: TGTGCCAGCAGTCCCGTCGAGTCCTACGAGCAGTACTTC
D: -; V: TRBV7-8; length: 13; size: -; J: TRBJ2-1; CDR3: CASSMTRNNEQFF; DNA: TGTGCCAGCAGCATGACTAGGAACAATGAGCAGTTCTTC
D: -; V: TRBV4-1; length: 18; size: -; J: TRBJ1-6; CDR3: CASSQEGFGSSYNSPLHF; DNA: TGCGCCAGCAGCCAAGAGGGCTTCGGGAGCTCCTATAATTCACCCCTCCACTTT
D: -; V: TRBV6-5; length: 12; size: -; J: TRBJ2-7; CDR3: CASSYSGEEQYF; DNA: TGTGCCAGCAGTTACTCGGGGGAAGAGCAGTACTTC
D: TRBD1; V: TRBV2; length: 14; size: -; J: TRBJ2-7; CDR3: CASSVTGASHEQYF; DNA: TGTGCCAGCAGCGTCACAGGGGCGTCCCACGAGCAGTACTTC
D: -; V: TRBV4-3; length: 15; size: once; J: TRBJ1-1; CDR3: CASSPVSAPNTEAFF; DNA: TGCGCCAGCAGTCCGGTTTCAGCGCCGAACACTGAAGCTTTCTTT
D: -; V: TRBV9; length: 16; size: -; J: TRBJ2-1; CDR3: CASSVVQGIGYNEQFF; DNA: TGTGCCAGCAGCGTAGTGCAGGGGATAGGGTACAATGAGCAGTTCTTC
D: -; V: TRBV7-3; length: 13; size: -; J: TRBJ2-1; CDR3: CASSTSTSNEQFF; DNA: TGTGCCAGCAGCACCTCGACTAGTAATGAGCAGTTCTTC
D: TRBD1; V: TRBV5-5; length: 14; size: -; J: TRBJ2-7; CDR3: CASSAPDRDHEQYF; DNA: TGTGCCAGCAGCGCCCCCGACAGGGACCACGAGCAGTACTTC
D: -; V: TRBV6-1; length: 12; size: -; J: TRBJ1-1; CDR3: CASKWVGAEAFF; DNA: TGTGCCAGCAAGTGGGTTGGAGCTGAAGCTTTCTTT
D: -; V: TRBV10-2; length: 12; size: -; J: TRBJ1-1; CDR3: CASIEGGTEAFF; DNA: TGCGCCAGCATCGAGGGGGGGACTGAAGCTTTCTTT
D: -; V: TRBV7-3; length: 13; size: few; J: TRBJ1-1; CDR3: CASSWTPNTEAFF; DNA: TGTGCCAGCAGCTGGACACCTAACACTGAAGCTTTCTTT
D: -; V: TRBV30; length: 13; size: -; J: TRBJ2-3; CDR3: CAWSTGGADTQYF; DNA: TGTGCCTGGAGTACGGGGGGCGCAGATACGCAGTATTTT
D: -; V: TRBV9; length: 14; size: -; J: TRBJ2-7; CDR3: CASSVGTGTYEQYF; DNA: TGTGCCAGCAGCGTGGGAACAGGGACCTACGAGCAGTACTTC
D: -; V: TRBV27; length: 15; size: once; J: TRBJ2-7; CDR3: CASSFGGSGSYEQYF; DNA: TGTGCCAGCAGTTTTGGGGGGTCTGGATCCTACGAGCAGTACTTC
D: TRBD2; V: TRBV5-4; length: 15; size: -; J: TRBJ2-7; CDR3: CASSGRLAGAREQYF; DNA: TGTGCCAGCAGCGGACGACTAGCGGGGGCTCGAGAGCAGTACTTC
D: -; V: TRBV5-1; length: 19; size: once; J: TRBJ2-1; CDR3: CASHEGASDIKWGYNEQFF; DNA: TGCGCCAGCCATGAGGGTGCTTCGGACATCAAATGGGGTTACAATGAGCAGTTCTTC
D: TRBD2; V: TRBV28; length: 14; size: -; J: TRBJ2-1; CDR3: CASRLAGAYNEQFF; DNA: TGTGCCAGCAGACTAGCGGGGGCATACAATGAGCAGTTCTTC
D: -; V: TRBV11-1; length: 13; size: once; J: TRBJ2-2; CDR3: CASSGTGAGELFF; DNA: TGTGCCAGCAGCGGGACTGGGGCCGGGGAGCTGTTTTTT
D: -; V: TRBV6-1; length: 17; size: -; J: TRBJ2-7; CDR3: CASSEFIAGEFPNEQYF; DNA: TGTGCCAGCAGTGAGTTCATTGCAGGAGAATTCCCTAACGAGCAGTACTTC